This T cell receptor (beta chain) was sequenced during a study of regulatory T cells in long-lasting Graves disease. Study-level background: The study enrolled newly diagnosed Graves' patients on antithyroid drugs under 3 months.

Building the TCR beta libraries relied on iRepertoire HTBI primers, and CDR3 regions underwent Arm-PCR. TCRdb re-analysed the multiplex PCR reads in MiXCR, keeping a single row per CDR3 protein. The data show roughly 380,000 distinct CDR3 sequences, roughly a sixth seen once. There are many counts of this clonotype. Described time point: newly diagnosed GD, antithyroid drugs for less than 3 months. Preparation of the TCR library used RNA extracted from PBMCs. Per American Thyroid Association guidelines, Graves' disease was diagnosed. The source of this sequence is a female donor with Graves disease. Sequencing used peripheral blood mononuclear cells (PBMCs), obtained at new diagnosis, from a patient treated with antithyroid drugs.

CDR3 protein: CASSLDRGGLPLHF. CDR3 DNA: TGTGCCAGCAGCTTAGATAGGGGCGGCTTGCCCCTCCACTTT. V gene TRBV11-2 combines with J gene TRBJ1-6; TRBD1 might be the D (5 bases). This CDR3 is built from 14 residues. Trimming left V 0 bases short and J 13 bases short, with 13 bases between. Germline assignment: CDR1 SGHAT and CDR2 FQNNGV.